These 27 T cell receptor beta chains originate from one sample sequenced in a study of blood T cells in healthy people across ages. Through a sample-barcoded 5' primer and a J-beta primer mix, a second PCR was run for 7 to 11 cycles. TCRdb re-called the 5' RACE reads with MiXCR, one entry per CDR3 protein. The table records over a million distinct CDR3 sequences, 45% to 70% of them present only once. Material for sequencing was blood. The receptors shown here come from a man aged 18-30 years in good health.

This clonotype appeared once. The CDR3 region is CASSLGAGGDEKLFF. The CDR3 DNA is TGTGCCAGCAGCTTAGGGGCAGGAGGGGATGAAAAACTGTTTTTT. J is TRBJ1-4 and V is TRBV11-2; possible D gene TRBD1, 5 bases. CDR3 length: 15 amino acids. Germline V gene sequence: CDR1 SGHAT, CDR2 FQNNGV. V dropped 1 base and J dropped 6 bases, with 12 bases sitting between them.

This rearrangement joins TRBV25-1 to TRBJ2-1, with D possibly being TRBD1 or TRBD2 (6 bases each). The germline gives CDR1 MGHDK, CDR2 SYGVNS. This CDR3 has 17 amino acids. Trimming removed 7 bases at V and 1 base at J, with 20 bases between. The CDR3 reads CASTDPLGGTSYNEQFF. CDR3 nucleotide sequence: TGTGCCAGCACCGACCCGCTTGGCGGGACATCCTACAATGAGCAGTTCTTC.

On this clonotype itself: The junction shows a germline mismatch at one end, possibly a read error. This chain connects TRBV2 to TRBJ1-3, with D possibly TRBD1 on 5 matching bases. Germline-derived CDR1 and CDR2 are SNHLY and FYNNEI. This CDR3 is 14 amino acids long. DNA for the CDR3: TGTGCCAGCAGTACCGGGACGGTCGGAAACACCGTATATTTT. The encoded protein is CASSTGTVGNTVYF.

In this sample, this clonotype turned up once. V and J are TRBV12-5 and TRBJ1-1, with D maybe TRBD1 (5 bases). V dropped 1 base and J dropped 1 base, with 7 bases sitting between them. The CDR3 is 14 amino acids. The germline V gene encodes CDR1 LGHNT and CDR2 FRNRAP. Here the CDR3 DNA reads TGTGCTAGTGGTTTGGGACAGCAGAACACTGAAGCTTTCTTT. Its translation: CASGLGQQNTEAFF.

This clonotype came up a few times. The J gene is TRBJ2-7, the V gene TRBV6-5; D possibly uses TRBD1 or TRBD2 (5 bases each). The CDR3 covers 15 residues. Trimming took 10 bases from V and 3 from J, leaving 22 bases between them. Per the germline V gene, CDR1 is MNHEY and CDR2 is SVGAGI. CDR3 nucleotide sequence: TGTGCCACCACTGGTTCGCCCCTGGGGGTCTACGAGCAGTACTTC. It specifies CATTGSPLGVYEQYF.

Concerning this clonotype: At one end, the junction sequence differs from germline, possibly due to a read error. The chain joins TRBV10-3 to TRBJ2-4; TRBD2 is a possible D gene (6 bases). The V gene's germline CDR1 is ENHRY and CDR2 SYGVKD. The CDR3 is 14 residues long. The CDR3 DNA reads as TGTGCTATCAGTGTCGGGACTGGCCTAGGGGAGCAGTACTTC. As protein: CAISVGTGLGEQYF.

This clonotype occurred once. The gene calls are TRBV4-2 and TRBJ2-3; D uncertain. The V end was cut by 5 bases, the J end by 3 bases, with 12 bases between. Germline V gene lookup returns CDR1 LGHNA and CDR2 YNFKEQ. This CDR3 has 14 residues. The CDR3 spells CASSIQWKTDTQYF. The CDR3 DNA reads as TGTGCCAGCAGCATACAATGGAAAACAGATACGCAGTATTTT.

V gene TRBV14 combines with J gene TRBJ1-1; TRBD1 matches 8 bases. V lost 4 bases to trimming and J lost 5 bases; unmatched junction nucleotides: 6. This CDR3 has 14 amino acids. CDR1 SGHDN and CDR2 FVKESK come from the germline V gene. CDR3 nucleotide sequence: TGTGCCAGCAGCCCGACAGGGGTTTGGACTGAAGCTTTCTTT. Translation gives CASSPTGVWTEAFF.

V usage is TRBV5-1 and J usage is TRBJ1-1; tentatively, D is TRBD1 (5 bases). This CDR3 spans 15 amino acids. The germline CDR1 and CDR2 sequences are SGHRS and YFSETQ. V was shortened by 3 bases and J by 4 bases, with 16 bases between the two germline ends. The DNA for the CDR3 is TGCGCCAGCAGCTCCCTGGGGGTCCCGAGCACTGAAGCTTTCTTT. Protein sequence: CASSSLGVPSTEAFF.

The chain employs TRBV9 and TRBJ1-4; D not certain. This CDR3 is 12 amino acids long. Trimming took off 0 bases at V and 5 bases at J, with 2 bases between the two ends. The V gene's germline CDR1 is SGDLS and CDR2 YYNGEE. This CDR3 is CASSVDNEKLFF. The CDR3 coding sequence is TGTGCCAGCAGCGTAGACAATGAAAAACTGTTTTTT. Filled out from reference TRBV9 and TRBJ1-4, the complete variable domain reads DSGVTQTPKHLITATGQRVTLRCSPRSGDLSVYWYQQSLDQGLQFLIQYYNGEERAKGNILERFSAQQFPDLHSELNLSSLELGDSALYFCASSVDNEKLFFGSGTQLSVL.

This clonotype was picked up a small number of times. This rearrangement joins TRBV10-3 to TRBJ1-2; D remains ambiguous. V shed 6 bases and J shed 5 bases, with 10 bases lying between them. The CDR3 covers 12 residues. Germline CDR1 reads ENHRY; CDR2 reads SYGVKD. CDR3 amino acids: CAIRIQGYGYTF. As DNA, the CDR3 is TGTGCCATCAGGATACAAGGTTATGGCTACACCTTC.

The chain has TRBV12-3 or TRBV12-4 and TRBJ2-7, with D perhaps TRBD1 (6 bases). The CDR3 is 15 amino acids. Trimming removed 6 bases from V and 3 bases from J, with 18 bases in between. CDR3 sequence (DNA): TGTGCCAGCAGCGGCGGACAGTCGGGTCTCTACGAGCAGTACTTC. Encoded protein: CASSGGQSGLYEQYF.

The rearrangement uses TRBV5-1 and TRBJ2-1; maybe TRBD2 (5 bases). Trimming stripped 4 bases from V and 4 bases from J, with 15 bases between. Germline V gene data show CDR1 as SGHRS and CDR2 as YFSETQ. The CDR3 has 15 amino acids. Here the CDR3 reads CASSGGSPGYNEQFF. The CDR3 DNA follows: TGCGCCAGCAGCGGCGGGTCTCCGGGGTACAATGAGCAGTTCTTC.

This chain joins TRBV29-1 and TRBJ2-3; maybe TRBD1 (5 bases). The CDR3 has 14 residues. CDR1 SQVTM and CDR2 ANQGSEA come from the germline V gene. V was cut by 4 bases and J by 5 bases, with 16 bases left in between. CDR3 DNA sequence: TGCAGCGTTGGAGTTGTCGGACACCAAGATACGCAGTATTTT. Protein product: CSVGVVGHQDTQYF.

V usage is TRBV11-2 and J usage is TRBJ2-1, with TRBD1 identical over 7 bases. The CDR3 length is 15 residues. V lost 7 bases, J lost 7 bases, and 13 bases stayed unmatched. The germline V gene has CDR1 SGHAT and CDR2 FQNNGV. This chain's CDR3 is CASTWVGTESNEQFF. The CDR3 nucleotides read TGTGCCAGCACCTGGGTCGGGACAGAAAGTAATGAGCAGTTCTTC. The full variable domain, with the rest looked up from reference TRBV11-2 and TRBJ2-1, is EAGVAQSPRYKIIEKRQSVAFWCNPISGHATLYWYQQILGQGPKLLIQFQNNGVVDDSQLPKDRFSAERLKGVDSTLKIQPAKLEDSAVYLCASTWVGTESNEQFFGPGTRLTVL.

This chain uses TRBV20-1 with TRBJ2-1; D gene unclear. The CDR3 is 11 amino acids. Trimming stripped 4 bases from V and 8 bases from J, with 9 bases between. Germline CDR1 reads DFQATT; CDR2 reads SNEGSKA (reference sequence). The CDR3: CSANDADEQFF. The CDR3 DNA reads TGCAGTGCTAACGACGCGGATGAGCAGTTCTTC.

The chain combines TRBV6-5 with TRBJ2-1; 7 bases fit TRBD1. The J segment lost 0 bases and the V segment lost 4 bases, leaving 6 bases of the junction unmatched. This CDR3 has 16 residues. In germline, CDR1 is MNHEY, CDR2 SVGAGI. As DNA, the CDR3 is TGTGCCAGCAGTTGGGACAGAGAGGGCTCCTACAATGAGCAGTTCTTC. Protein: CASSWDREGSYNEQFF.

The rearrangement joins TRBV24-1 to TRBJ2-3, with 11 nucleotides matching TRBD2. The V gene's germline CDR1 is KGHDR and CDR2 SFDVKD. This CDR3 is built from 16 residues. The V gene end was trimmed by 4 bases and the J gene end by 6 bases; junction bases not matched to a gene: 8. CDR3 DNA: TGTGCCACCAGTGAAAGCCTAGCGGGGGGCCAGGATACGCAGTATTTT. This translates into CATSESLAGGQDTQYF.

The chain carries TRBV4-3 and TRBJ2-1; a possible D gene is TRBD2 (6 bases). Trimming took off 0 bases at V and 6 bases at J, with 15 bases between the two ends. The CDR3 totals 16 residues. Germline CDR1 reads LGHNA; CDR2 reads YSLEER. CDR3 sequence reads: CASSQDLRAGINEQFF. The DNA of the CDR3 is TGCGCCAGCAGCCAAGATCTTAGGGCGGGGATCAATGAGCAGTTCTTC.

The chain carries TRBV30 and TRBJ1-6; D not resolved. The CDR3 runs 13 residues. V dropped 4 bases and J dropped 8 bases, with 12 bases sitting between them. Germline CDR1 GTSNPN, CDR2 SVGIG (reference sequence). Here the CDR3 reads CAWKRREDSPLHF. Written as DNA, the CDR3 is TGTGCCTGGAAAAGAAGGGAAGATTCACCCCTCCACTTT. Variable domain in full (rest from reference TRBV30 and TRBJ1-6): SQTIHQWPATLVQPVGSPLSLECTVEGTSNPNLYWYRQAAGRGLQLLFYSVGIGQISSEVPQNLSASRPQDRQFILSSKKLLLSDSGFYLCAWKRREDSPLHFGNGTRLTVT.

This chain links TRBV4-3 with TRBJ1-1; D unclear. Germline V gene sequence: CDR1 LGHNA, CDR2 YSLEER. CDR3 size: 17 residues. The V end was cut by 0 bases, the J end by 0 bases, with 14 bases between. CDR3 loop: CASSQDWAPGMNTEAFF. The CDR3 bases are TGCGCCAGCAGCCAAGATTGGGCCCCTGGGATGAACACTGAAGCTTTCTTT.

A few counts support this clonotype. V and J are TRBV27 and TRBJ1-1; D is ambiguous. This CDR3 has 13 amino acids. Germline CDR1 reads MNHEY; CDR2 reads SMNVEV (reference sequence). V was trimmed by 5 bases and J by 2 bases, leaving 9 bases between them. The CDR3 here is CASSAGRNTEAFF. The CDR3 nucleotides read TGTGCCAGCAGTGCGGGGAGAAACACTGAAGCTTTCTTT.

This clonotype showed up just a few times. V is TRBV5-1 and J is TRBJ2-1, with 9 bases matching TRBD1. The V gene's germline CDR1 is SGHRS and CDR2 YFSETQ. The CDR3 is made up of 15 amino acids. J gave up 6 bases and V 4 bases, and 8 bases lay outside the gene matches. The CDR3 DNA reads as TGCGCCAGCAGCCCCCCGGGACAGGGTGTCAATGAGCAGTTCTTC. Translated, it gives CASSPPGQGVNEQFF.

The V gene is TRBV10-1, the J gene TRBJ2-7; TRBD1 matches 11 bases. The CDR3 length is 16 residues. The ends lost 5 bases at V and 4 bases at J; junction bases unmatched: 10. The germline V gene has CDR1 WNHNN and CDR2 SYGVQD (reference sequence). The CDR3 protein is CASSSRPGQGVYEQYF. DNA for the CDR3: TGCGCCAGCAGTTCGCGCCCGGGACAGGGGGTATACGAGCAGTACTTC.

This chain links TRBV2 with TRBJ2-5, with D hard to call. The ends were cut back, 5 bases at V and 4 bases at J, with 8 bases in the middle. CDR1 SNHLY and CDR2 FYNNEI come from the germline V gene. CDR3 length: 12 residues. The CDR3 region is CASSIYRETQYF. CDR3 in DNA: TGTGCCAGCAGTATCTACCGAGAGACCCAGTACTTC.

This clonotype was seen only once. The rearrangement joins TRBV6-2 or TRBV6-3 to TRBJ1-2, with D possibly matching TRBD1 (5 bases). The CDR3 is 14 residues long. CDR1 is MNHEY, CDR2 SVGEGT, per germline. V was clipped by 0 bases and J by 4 bases, with 9 bases between them. The CDR3 DNA reads as TGTGCCAGCAGTTACTCTCCAGGGCCCTATGGCTACACCTTC. Translation: CASSYSPGPYGYTF.

The chain couples TRBV5-6 to TRBJ2-1; a possible D gene is TRBD2 (5 bases). The DNA end lines up better with TRBJ2-7; the J call may be wrong. Germline assignment: CDR1 SGHDT and CDR2 YYEEEE. The CDR3 consists of 15 residues. The CDR3 loop is CASSLVGESYNEQYF. The DNA of the CDR3 is TGTGCCAGCAGCTTGGTCGGGGAATCCTACAATGAGCAGTACTTC.